This T cell receptor (beta chain) was sequenced for a study of T cell changes during pregnancy in multiple sclerosis. The CDR3 consists of 18 residues. Germline loops: CDR1 SGHVS, CDR2 FNYEAQ. Trimming cost V 4 bases and J 6 bases; bases outside gene matches: 17. Clones were sequenced by immunoSEQ multiplex PCR, and TCRdb holds only the in-frame ones, with some missing. This table has fewer than 80,000 clones, 85% to 95% appearing once. The sample in question was peripheral blood, obtained in the third trimester of pregnancy. This TCR was sampled from a female donor in good health, enrolled as a control in a pregnancy study. This chain links TRBV7-6 with TRBJ2-2, with 7 bases lining up with TRBD1. Here the CDR3 reads CASSSLTTGVEVPGELFF. The CDR3 DNA reads as TGTGCCAGCAGCTCCCTCACTACAGGGGTGGAGGTCCCCGGGGAGCTGTTTTTT.